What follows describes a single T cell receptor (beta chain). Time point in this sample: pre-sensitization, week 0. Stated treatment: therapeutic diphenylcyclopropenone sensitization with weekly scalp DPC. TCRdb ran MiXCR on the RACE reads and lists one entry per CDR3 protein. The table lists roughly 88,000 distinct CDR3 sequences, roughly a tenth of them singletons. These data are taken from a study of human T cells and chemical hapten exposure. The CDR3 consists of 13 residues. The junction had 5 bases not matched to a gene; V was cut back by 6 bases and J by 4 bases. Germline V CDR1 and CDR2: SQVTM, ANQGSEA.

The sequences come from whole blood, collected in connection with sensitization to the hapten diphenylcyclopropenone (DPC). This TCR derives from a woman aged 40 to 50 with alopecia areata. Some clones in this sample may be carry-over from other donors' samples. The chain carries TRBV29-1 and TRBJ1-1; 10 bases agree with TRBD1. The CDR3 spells CSVAGQGGTEAFF. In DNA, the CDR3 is TGCAGCGTCGCCGGACAGGGGGGCACTGAAGCTTTCTTT.